This TCR beta chain was obtained from a study of long-term antiretroviral therapy in people with HIV. Overall study results and limits: Documentation of ART adherence, viral resistance or therapy changes was absent.

From germline, CDR1 is SGHVS and CDR2 FNYEAQ. The length of the CDR3 is 14 residues. Trimming left V 0 bases short and J 2 bases short, with 8 bases between. The libraries were made with immunoSEQ v3.0 at survey level. The study targeted about 35,000-55,000 T-cell genomes per sample in sequencing. TCRdb keeps only in-frame clones here, not all; method: immunoSEQ multiplex PCR. The sample lists 20,000 to 25,000 clones, almost 85% occurring once. With regard to this clone: What it recognizes is unknown.

At least one PBMC sample before ART and at least two after were required. Specimens retained about 0.9-11 million cryopreserved PBMC preceding DNA extraction. This TCR derives from a man aged 50 to 60 with HIV. The V and J genes are TRBV7-6 and TRBJ2-7; no reliable D call. Sequenced here: unsorted PBMCs, sampled 0.3 years after starting antiretroviral therapy. CDR3 coding DNA: TGTGCCAGCAGCTTAGCGGGCAGTGCCTACGAGCAGTACTTC. It is translated as CASSLAGSAYEQYF.